There are many counts of the clone carrying this T cell receptor beta chain. Molecular barcoded adaptors covering alpha/delta and beta/gamma chains were used on approximately 400 ng RNA. From the reads, TCRdb called clonotypes with MiXCR, one entry per CDR3 protein. The sample lists several thousand distinct CDR3 sequences; 21% were seen once. The data belong to a study of read filtering for tumor transcriptome and immune sequencing. Overall study context: Mean patient age was about 66 years, range 47 to 80; around 17 male, more than 11 female. Transcriptome libraries were built from DNase-treated RNA.

The length of the CDR3 is 13 residues. Losses at the gene ends were 1 base for V and 3 bases for J; bases not matched to a gene: 0. Germline CDR1 SQVTM, CDR2 ANQGSEA. The clonotype originates from a donor aged 40 or older with multiple myeloma. Sequencing was done on a sample of a population of CD138-negative cells sorted from bone marrow. The chain joins TRBV29-1 to TRBJ2-3; 8 bases agree with TRBD1. The CDR3 here is CSVEGQGTDTQYF. The CDR3 coding sequence is TGCAGCGTTGAAGGACAGGGGACAGATACGCAGTATTTT.